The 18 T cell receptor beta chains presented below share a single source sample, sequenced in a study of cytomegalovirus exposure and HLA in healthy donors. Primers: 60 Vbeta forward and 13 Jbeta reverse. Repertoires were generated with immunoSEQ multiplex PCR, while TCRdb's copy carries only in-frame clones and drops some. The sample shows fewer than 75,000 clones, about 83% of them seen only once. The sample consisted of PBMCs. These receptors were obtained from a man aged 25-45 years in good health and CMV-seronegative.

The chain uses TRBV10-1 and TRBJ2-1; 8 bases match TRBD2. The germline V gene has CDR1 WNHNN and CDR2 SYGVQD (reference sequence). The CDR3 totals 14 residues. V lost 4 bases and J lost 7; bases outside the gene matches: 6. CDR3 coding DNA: TGCGCCAGCAGTGCAGCGGGAGAGGGGAATGAGCAGTTCTTC. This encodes CASSAAGEGNEQFF.

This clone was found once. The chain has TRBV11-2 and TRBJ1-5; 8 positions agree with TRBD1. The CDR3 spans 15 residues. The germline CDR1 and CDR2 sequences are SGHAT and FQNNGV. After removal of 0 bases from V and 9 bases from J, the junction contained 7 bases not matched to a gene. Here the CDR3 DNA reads TGTGCCAGCAGCTTAGATAGGCAGGGGGCTTGGCCCCAGCATTTT. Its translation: CASSLDRQGAWPQHF.

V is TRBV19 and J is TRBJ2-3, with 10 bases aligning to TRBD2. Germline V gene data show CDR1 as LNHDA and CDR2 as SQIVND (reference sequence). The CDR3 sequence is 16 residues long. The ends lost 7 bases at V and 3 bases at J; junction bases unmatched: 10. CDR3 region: CASKRAGGPKTDTQYF. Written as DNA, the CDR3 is TGTGCCAGTAAACGAGCGGGGGGGCCGAAAACAGATACGCAGTATTTT.

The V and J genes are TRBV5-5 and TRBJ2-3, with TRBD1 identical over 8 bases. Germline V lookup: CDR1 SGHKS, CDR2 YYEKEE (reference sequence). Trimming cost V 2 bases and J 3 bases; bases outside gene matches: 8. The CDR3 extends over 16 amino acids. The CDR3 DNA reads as TGTGCCAGCAGCTTAGGGTGGCAGGGGGCGACAGATACGCAGTATTTT. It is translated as CASSLGWQGATDTQYF.

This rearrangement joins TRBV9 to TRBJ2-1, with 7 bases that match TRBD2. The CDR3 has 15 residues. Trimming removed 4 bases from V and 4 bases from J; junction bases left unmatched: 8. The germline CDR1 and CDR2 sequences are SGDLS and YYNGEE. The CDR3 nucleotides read TGTGCCAGCAGCTTAGGACTAGACCCGTACAATGAGCAGTTCTTC. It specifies CASSLGLDPYNEQFF.

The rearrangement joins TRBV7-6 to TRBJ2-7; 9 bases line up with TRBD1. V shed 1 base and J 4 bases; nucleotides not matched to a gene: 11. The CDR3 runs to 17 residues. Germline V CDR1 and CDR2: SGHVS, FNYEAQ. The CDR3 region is CASSLGGVWDREYEQYF. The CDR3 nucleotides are TGTGCCAGCAGCTTAGGGGGCGTTTGGGACAGGGAGTACGAGCAGTACTTC. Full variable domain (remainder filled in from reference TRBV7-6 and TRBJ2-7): GAGVSQSPRYKVTKRGQDVALRCDPISGHVSLYWYRQALGQGPEFLTYFNYEAQQDKSGLPNDRFSAERPEGSISTLTIQRTEQRDSAMYRCASSLGGVWDREYEQYFGPGTRLTVT.

The CDR3 sequence: CATNGGEGTQYF. The CDR3 bases are TGTGCCACCAATGGGGGGGAAGGGACCCAGTACTTC. This chain uses TRBV15 with TRBJ2-5; 7 nucleotides line up with TRBD2. The V segment lost 7 bases and the J segment 7 bases; nucleotides outside the gene matches: 6. The CDR3 runs to 12 residues. CDR1 LNHNV and CDR2 YYDKDF come from the germline V gene (reference sequence).

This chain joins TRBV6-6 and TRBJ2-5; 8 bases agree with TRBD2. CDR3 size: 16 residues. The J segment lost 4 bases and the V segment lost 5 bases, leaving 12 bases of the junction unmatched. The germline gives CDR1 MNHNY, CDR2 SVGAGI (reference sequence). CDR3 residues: CASSVLGAGDLETQYF. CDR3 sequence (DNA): TGTGCCAGCAGTGTCCTGGGAGCGGGAGATCTAGAGACCCAGTACTTC.

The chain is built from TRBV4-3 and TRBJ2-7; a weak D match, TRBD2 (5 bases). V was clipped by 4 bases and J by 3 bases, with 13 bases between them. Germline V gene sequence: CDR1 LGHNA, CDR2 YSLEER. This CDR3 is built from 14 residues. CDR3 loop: CASSPSGSIYEQYF. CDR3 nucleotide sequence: TGCGCCAGCAGCCCCAGTGGGAGTATCTACGAGCAGTACTTC.

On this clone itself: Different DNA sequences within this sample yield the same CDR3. CDR3 DNA sequence: TGTGCTAGTGGTTTGAGAGCGGGCATGACTGCAACTAATGAAAAACTGTTTTTT. Amino acid sequence: CASGLRAGMTATNEKLFF. This chain connects TRBV12-5 to TRBJ1-4; D not certain. CDR3 length: 18 residues. CDR1 is LGHNT, CDR2 FRNRAP, per germline. V lost 2 bases, J lost 0 bases, and 16 bases lay in between.

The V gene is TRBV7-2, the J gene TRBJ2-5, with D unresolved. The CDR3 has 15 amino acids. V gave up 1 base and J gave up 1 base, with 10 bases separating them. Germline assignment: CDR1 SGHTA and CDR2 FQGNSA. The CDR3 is CASSLEELPQETQYF. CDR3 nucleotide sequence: TGTGCCAGCAGCTTAGAAGAGTTGCCCCAAGAGACCCAGTACTTC.

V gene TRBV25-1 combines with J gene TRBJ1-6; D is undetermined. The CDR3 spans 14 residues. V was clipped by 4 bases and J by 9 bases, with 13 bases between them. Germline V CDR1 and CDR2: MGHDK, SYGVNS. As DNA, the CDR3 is TGTGCCAGCAGTGGGCAGGCCTTCTTTTCACCCCTCCACTTT. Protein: CASSGQAFFSPLHF.

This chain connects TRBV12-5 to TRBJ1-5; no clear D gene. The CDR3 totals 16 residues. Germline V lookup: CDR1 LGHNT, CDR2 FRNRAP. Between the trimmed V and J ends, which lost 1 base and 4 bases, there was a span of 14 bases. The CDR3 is CASGLGPGLGNQPQHF. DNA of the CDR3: TGTGCTAGTGGTTTGGGGCCGGGGTTGGGGAATCAGCCCCAGCATTTT.

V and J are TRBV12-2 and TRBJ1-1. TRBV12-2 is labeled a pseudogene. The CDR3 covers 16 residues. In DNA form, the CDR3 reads TGTGCAAGTCGCCTGCCGGGACTCCGGGGGGACACTGAAGCTTTCTTT. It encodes CASRLPGLRGDTEAFF.

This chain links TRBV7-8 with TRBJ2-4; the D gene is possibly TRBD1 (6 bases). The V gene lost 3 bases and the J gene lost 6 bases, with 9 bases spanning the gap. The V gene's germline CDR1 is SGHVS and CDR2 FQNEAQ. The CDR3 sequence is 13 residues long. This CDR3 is CASSFQDRNIQYF. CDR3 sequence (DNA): TGTGCCAGCAGCTTTCAGGACAGAAACATTCAGTACTTC.

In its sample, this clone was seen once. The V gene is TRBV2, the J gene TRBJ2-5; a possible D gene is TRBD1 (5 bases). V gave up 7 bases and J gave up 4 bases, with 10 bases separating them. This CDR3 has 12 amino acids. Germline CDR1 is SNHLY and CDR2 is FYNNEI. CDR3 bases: TGTGCCAGCACCCGACAGCTAGAGACCCAGTACTTC. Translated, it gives CASTRQLETQYF.

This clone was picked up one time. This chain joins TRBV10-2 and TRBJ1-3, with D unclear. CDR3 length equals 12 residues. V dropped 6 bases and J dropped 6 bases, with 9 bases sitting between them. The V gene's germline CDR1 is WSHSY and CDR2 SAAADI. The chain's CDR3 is CASRADKNTIYF. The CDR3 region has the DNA TGCGCCAGCAGGGCCGACAAAAACACCATATATTTT.

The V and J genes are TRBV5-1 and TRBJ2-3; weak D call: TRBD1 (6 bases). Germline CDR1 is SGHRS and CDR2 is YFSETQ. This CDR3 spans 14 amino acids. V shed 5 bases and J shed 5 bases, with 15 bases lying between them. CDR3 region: CASSLNRAGDTQYF. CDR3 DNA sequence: TGCGCCAGCAGTCTAAACAGGGCCGGAGATACGCAGTATTTT.